Listed below are T cell receptor beta chains from one sample, sequenced in a study of response to subunit inactivated influenza vaccine. From the RT-PCR reads, TCRdb called clonotypes with MiXCR, one entry per CDR3 protein. This sample carries almost 600,000 distinct CDR3 sequences, about 15% of them seen once, and the ten largest clones take 11%. The sequencing used PBMCs from blood, collected 11 to 12 days after vaccination. These receptors were collected from a man over 45 who received an inactivated influenza vaccine. The CDR3 runs from the conserved cysteine through the conserved F or W. Each record gives: J gene, V gene, D gene, clone size, CDR3 protein, CDR3 DNA. D genes are given only for firm matches. Clone size is not always given. Where it is, it says once, few, many or a class for expanded clones.

j_call: TRBJ2-2
v_call: TRBV27
d_call: -
clone_size: few
cdr3_aa: CASSFRLAPVFMFDTGELFF
cdr3_nt: TGTGCCAGCAGTTTCCGTTTAGCGCCCGTGTTTATGTTCGACACCGGGGAGCTGTTTTTT

j_call: TRBJ2-1
v_call: TRBV7-9
d_call: -
clone_size: -
cdr3_aa: CASSFSLVEQFF
cdr3_nt: TGTGCCAGCAGCTTTAGCTTAGTTGAGCAGTTCTTC

j_call: TRBJ2-3
v_call: TRBV15
d_call: -
clone_size: -
cdr3_aa: CATSREGLNADTQYF
cdr3_nt: TGTGCCACCAGCAGAGAGGGCCTCAACGCGGATACGCAGTATTTT

j_call: TRBJ2-1
v_call: TRBV5-1
d_call: -
clone_size: many
cdr3_aa: CASSLTGRGEQFF
cdr3_nt: TGCGCCAGCAGCCTGACAGGTCGTGGGGAGCAGTTCTTC

j_call: TRBJ1-5
v_call: TRBV12-3/TRBV12-4
d_call: -
clone_size: -
cdr3_aa: CASSWGPDSNQPQHF
cdr3_nt: TGTGCCAGCAGTTGGGGACCAGATAGCAATCAGCCCCAGCATTTT

j_call: TRBJ2-3
v_call: TRBV20-1
d_call: -
clone_size: few
cdr3_aa: CSASDSQEVTDTQYF
cdr3_nt: TGCAGTGCTTCTGACAGCCAGGAGGTGACAGATACGCAGTATTTT

j_call: TRBJ2-1
v_call: TRBV28
d_call: TRBD1
clone_size: -
cdr3_aa: CASSLNRGWINEQFF
cdr3_nt: TGTGCCAGCAGCCTTAACAGGGGGTGGATCAATGAGCAGTTCTTC

j_call: TRBJ1-5
v_call: TRBV6-5
d_call: -
clone_size: many
cdr3_aa: CASSYSGGYQPQHF
cdr3_nt: TGTGCCAGCAGTTACTCAGGCGGGTATCAGCCCCAGCATTTT

j_call: TRBJ1-5
v_call: TRBV28
d_call: -
clone_size: -
cdr3_aa: CASSLVYSNQPQHF
cdr3_nt: TGTGCCAGCAGCCTCGTATATAGCAATCAGCCCCAGCATTTT

j_call: TRBJ2-5
v_call: TRBV7-2
d_call: -
clone_size: few
cdr3_aa: CASSIRGTSVVETQYF
cdr3_nt: TGTGCCAGCAGCATAAGAGGGACATCTGTCGTAGAGACCCAGTACTTC

j_call: TRBJ2-7
v_call: TRBV4-3
d_call: TRBD2
clone_size: few
cdr3_aa: CASSLGRGGLSYEQYF
cdr3_nt: TGCGCCAGCAGCCTCGGTCGGGGGGGTCTTTCCTACGAGCAGTACTTC

j_call: TRBJ1-2
v_call: TRBV9
d_call: TRBD1
clone_size: -
cdr3_aa: CASSPVPEGAGYTF
cdr3_nt: TGTGCCAGCAGCCCAGTCCCAGAGGGGGCTGGCTACACCTTC

j_call: TRBJ1-5
v_call: TRBV21-1
d_call: -
clone_size: once
cdr3_aa: CASSKVAVQSQGAISNQPQHF
cdr3_nt: TGTGCCAGCAGCAAAGTGGCGGTTCAGAGCCAGGGGGCGATTAGCAATCAGCCCCAGCATTTT

j_call: TRBJ1-5
v_call: TRBV20-1
d_call: -
clone_size: many
cdr3_aa: CSASKGDQPQHF
cdr3_nt: TGCAGTGCTAGTAAGGGGGATCAGCCCCAGCATTTT

j_call: TRBJ2-1
v_call: TRBV3-1
d_call: -
clone_size: -
cdr3_aa: CASSHRPFYNEQFF
cdr3_nt: TGTGCCAGCAGCCACCGCCCCTTCTACAATGAGCAGTTCTTC

j_call: TRBJ2-7
v_call: TRBV2
d_call: -
clone_size: -
cdr3_aa: CASSEIGGNYEQYF
cdr3_nt: TGTGCCAGCAGTGAAATTGGGGGCAACTACGAGCAGTACTTC

j_call: TRBJ2-6
v_call: TRBV7-9
d_call: -
clone_size: few
cdr3_aa: CASSLESGANVLTF
cdr3_nt: TGTGCCAGCAGCTTAGAGTCCGGGGCCAACGTCCTGACTTTC

j_call: TRBJ2-3
v_call: TRBV3-1
d_call: TRBD1
clone_size: -
cdr3_aa: CASCPGTGSTDTQYF
cdr3_nt: TGTGCCAGCTGTCCCGGGACAGGGAGCACAGATACGCAGTATTTT

j_call: TRBJ2-7
v_call: TRBV7-6
d_call: TRBD1
clone_size: -
cdr3_aa: CASSPGTGAEQYF
cdr3_nt: TGTGCCAGCAGCCCTGGGACAGGGGCCGAGCAGTACTTC

j_call: TRBJ2-7
v_call: TRBV4-3
d_call: TRBD2
clone_size: -
cdr3_aa: CASSQRTSGPPGNSEQYF
cdr3_nt: TGCGCCAGCAGCCAGAGGACTAGCGGGCCCCCCGGCAACTCCGAGCAGTACTTC

j_call: TRBJ2-1
v_call: TRBV20-1
d_call: TRBD2
clone_size: many
cdr3_aa: CSASKGTSIYNNEQFF
cdr3_nt: TGCAGTGCCAGTAAAGGGACTAGCATCTACAACAATGAGCAGTTCTTC

j_call: TRBJ1-1
v_call: TRBV29-1
d_call: TRBD1
clone_size: -
cdr3_aa: CSVDILGQGGTEAFF
cdr3_nt: TGCAGCGTTGATATCCTAGGACAGGGGGGAACTGAAGCTTTCTTT

j_call: TRBJ1-3
v_call: TRBV5-1
d_call: -
clone_size: -
cdr3_aa: CASSLGGRSSGNTIYF
cdr3_nt: TGCGCCAGCAGCTTGGGAGGCAGGAGCTCTGGAAACACCATATATTTT

j_call: TRBJ2-7
v_call: TRBV28
d_call: -
clone_size: many
cdr3_aa: CASSSGQNPYEQYF
cdr3_nt: TGTGCCAGCAGTTCGGGACAAAATCCCTACGAGCAGTACTTC

j_call: TRBJ2-7
v_call: TRBV6-5
d_call: TRBD2
clone_size: -
cdr3_aa: CASSYSLSAGGPYEQYF
cdr3_nt: TGTGCCAGCAGTTACTCTCTTTCAGCGGGGGGACCCTACGAGCAGTACTTC

j_call: TRBJ1-1
v_call: TRBV29-1
d_call: TRBD1
clone_size: few
cdr3_aa: CSVGDRKNTEAFF
cdr3_nt: TGCAGCGTCGGGGACAGGAAGAACACTGAAGCTTTCTTT

j_call: TRBJ2-5
v_call: TRBV4-3
d_call: -
clone_size: few
cdr3_aa: CASSQDLRTIRYF
cdr3_nt: TGCGCCAGCAGCCAAGACTTAAGGACAATCCGATACTTC